Listed below are T cell receptor beta chains from one sample, sequenced in a study of regulatory T cells in long-lasting Graves disease. MiXCR was run by TCRdb on the multiplex PCR reads, yielding one entry per CDR3 protein. This table has approximately 440,000 distinct CDR3 sequences, around 22% appearing once. The source material was peripheral blood mononuclear cells (PBMCs), sampled when the disease was refractory, from a patient treated with antithyroid drugs. These TCRs come from a female donor with Graves disease. Each CDR3 is given with its conserved first and last residue. A D gene is named only where the DNA matches it firmly. Where a row states a size, it is once, few, many or the class of an expanded clone; other rows omit it.

D	V	size	length	J	DNA	CDR3
NA	TRBV7-2	NA	14	TRBJ2-7	TGTGCCAGCAGCGCCGAGCAGGGCGGCTACGAGCAGTACTTC	CASSAEQGGYEQYF
TRBD1	TRBV5-1	many	13	TRBJ2-7	TGCGCCAGCACGAGGGACAGGGGTTACGAGCAGTACTTC	CASTRDRGYEQYF
NA	TRBV29-1	many	12	TRBJ1-1	TGCAGCGTTGGTCGGCCGAACACTGAAGCTTTCTTT	CSVGRPNTEAFF
NA	TRBV15	NA	14	TRBJ2-6	TGTGCCACCGAAGAGAGCTCTGGGGCCAACGTCCTGACTTTC	CATEESSGANVLTF
TRBD2	TRBV5-1	NA	18	TRBJ2-2	TGCGCCAGCAGCTTGGGACTAGCGGGCGCCTGGGACACCGGGGAGCTGTTTTTT	CASSLGLAGAWDTGELFF
TRBD2	TRBV2	NA	15	TRBJ2-3	TGTGCCAGCAAACGGATAGCGGGAGGGCAAGATACGCAGTATTTT	CASKRIAGGQDTQYF
NA	TRBV11-2	many	16	TRBJ1-2	TGTGCCAGCAGCTTTACTTTCGGTCGGAGGACGTCTGGCTACACCTTC	CASSFTFGRRTSGYTF
NA	TRBV14	few	13	TRBJ1-1	TGTGCCAGCAGCATACAATTAACCGCTGAAGCTTTCTTT	CASSIQLTAEAFF
NA	TRBV4-2	NA	14	TRBJ2-3	TGTGCCAGCAGCCAAGATTGGGTATCAGATACGCAGTATTTT	CASSQDWVSDTQYF
TRBD1	TRBV7-8	few	16	TRBJ2-7	TGTGCCAGCAGCTTAATGCTAATGACAGGGGGCTACGAGCAGCACTTC	CASSLMLMTGGYEQHF
NA	TRBV5-6	few	13	TRBJ2-7	TGTGCCAGCAGCCGTACCCGGGGCTACGAGCAGTACTTC	CASSRTRGYEQYF
TRBD2	TRBV29-1	NA	13	TRBJ2-7	TGCAGCGTGGCTAGCGGCTACTCCTACGAGCAGTACTTC	CSVASGYSYEQYF
NA	TRBV18	few	15	TRBJ1-1	TGTGCCAGCTCACCCGGTGGGTCCCTGAACACTGAAGCTTTCTTT	CASSPGGSLNTEAFF
TRBD1	TRBV25-1	few	15	TRBJ2-5	TGTGCCAGCAGTGGAGACAGGGGTTTCGCGGAGACCCAGTACTTC	CASSGDRGFAETQYF
NA	TRBV28	few	15	TRBJ2-7	TGTGCCAGCACCCCATCCGGACACGAGAATTACGAGCAGTACTTC	CASTPSGHENYEQYF
NA	TRBV5-6	NA	13	TRBJ2-3	TGTGCCAGCAGCTTGAAGAAGACAGATACGCAGTATTTT	CASSLKKTDTQYF
TRBD2	TRBV27	NA	18	TRBJ2-1	TGTGCCAGCAGTTTGAGTGGGGGGGGATCCCTTTCCTACAATGAGCAGTTCTTC	CASSLSGGGSLSYNEQFF
NA	TRBV7-2	NA	14	TRBJ2-7	TGTGCCAGCAGCCAAGGACGCGAAGCGAGGGAGCAGTACTTC	CASSQGREAREQYF
TRBD1	TRBV10-3	NA	13	TRBJ2-5	TGTGCCACAGCGGACAGGGTCGGAGAGACCCAGTACTTC	CATADRVGETQYF
NA	TRBV28	many	18	TRBJ2-5	TGTGCCAGCAGGTACGGGGACGACCCTCACCCGACCCAAGAGACCCAGTACTTC	CASRYGDDPHPTQETQYF
NA	TRBV2	many	14	TRBJ2-2	TGTGCCAGCAGTGAAGCTCTGTCCACCGGGGAGCTGTTTTTT	CASSEALSTGELFF
NA	TRBV5-1	NA	16	TRBJ2-2	TGCGCCAGCAGCCTGCCTGGGGGTGTCTACACCGGGGAGCTGTTTTTT	CASSLPGGVYTGELFF
TRBD1	TRBV19	once	18	TRBJ1-3	TGTGCCAGTAGGGACAGGGGGCGAAAAGCGAGCTCTGGAAACACCATATATTTT	CASRDRGRKASSGNTIYF
NA	TRBV6-1	few	17	TRBJ2-7	TGTGCCAGCAGTCTACCTACGGACTACTACAGTACCTACGAGCAGTACTTC	CASSLPTDYYSTYEQYF
NA	TRBV7-9	NA	12	TRBJ2-7	TGTGCCAGCAGCTCCGTCGGTCACGAGCAGTACTTC	CASSSVGHEQYF
NA	TRBV28	NA	20	TRBJ2-6	TGTGCCAGCAGTTCCCCGGATTGGGGAGAAAAGGACTGGGGGGCCAACGTCCTGACTTTC	CASSSPDWGEKDWGANVLTF
NA	TRBV12-3/TRBV12-4	once	14	TRBJ2-5	TGTGCCAGCAGTGGGAGCTGGAGATCAGAGACCCAGTACTTC	CASSGSWRSETQYF
NA	TRBV12-3/TRBV12-4	many	15	TRBJ1-6	TGTGCCAGCACTCTGGCGGGAGGCGGTAATTCACCCCTCCACTTT	CASTLAGGGNSPLHF
NA	TRBV7-3	few	13	TRBJ2-7	TGTGCCAGCAGCTATGACAGGTTGGGCGAGCAGTACTTC	CASSYDRLGEQYF
TRBD1	TRBV19	NA	14	TRBJ2-4	TGTGCCAGTAGCACGACGGGACAGGGAAACATTCAGTACTTC	CASSTTGQGNIQYF
TRBD1	TRBV5-4	NA	15	TRBJ2-5	TGTGCCAGCAGCTTAGCGACAGGGAACCAAGAGACCCAGTACTTC	CASSLATGNQETQYF
NA	TRBV4-3	few	15	TRBJ2-6	TGCGCCAGCAGCCCCCAGATCTCTGGGGCCAACGTCCTGACTTTC	CASSPQISGANVLTF
NA	TRBV3-1	NA	17	TRBJ1-2	TGTGCCAGCAGCCGTTTCCCTAATGGAAGGGATGTAGGTGGCTACACCTTC	CASSRFPNGRDVGGYTF
NA	TRBV6-1	few	15	TRBJ2-7	TGTGCCAGCAGGCCAGGTGGCGGGATTTCCTACGAGCAGTACTTC	CASRPGGGISYEQYF
NA	TRBV28	many	15	TRBJ2-7	TGTGCCACCAAGTCCGGGACAATGGGCTCCTACGAGCAGTACTTC	CATKSGTMGSYEQYF
TRBD2	TRBV20-1	many	14	TRBJ2-5	TGCAGTGCTAGAGATGGGGGACTAAGAGAGACCCAGTACTTC	CSARDGGLRETQYF
NA	TRBV18	NA	15	TRBJ1-2	TGTGCCAGCTCACCTAATAGACAGGCGGCAGGTGGCTACACCTTC	CASSPNRQAAGGYTF
TRBD2	TRBV7-9	NA	14	TRBJ2-7	TGTGCCAGCAGTCGGACTAGCGGGACCGGGGAGCAGTACTTC	CASSRTSGTGEQYF
TRBD1	TRBV5-1	NA	14	TRBJ1-4	TGCGCCAGCAGCTTGGGTTTCACAGGGGACAAACTGTTTTTT	CASSLGFTGDKLFF
TRBD1	TRBV6-5	NA	15	TRBJ1-1	TGTGCCAGCAGTTTCCAGGACAGGGTGACGGCAAAAGCTTTCTTT	CASSFQDRVTAKAFF
TRBD1	TRBV5-6	NA	16	TRBJ2-7	TGTGCCAGCAGCTTGAATAGGGGACAGGGCCACTACGAGCAGTACTTC	CASSLNRGQGHYEQYF
NA	TRBV7-2	NA	14	TRBJ2-2	TGTGCCAGCAGCTTACGTGAGGTTCCCGGGGAGCTGTTTTTT	CASSLREVPGELFF
NA	TRBV6-1	many	15	TRBJ2-2	TGTGCCAGCAGAAGGGGTTGGGGCGGCACCGGGGAGCTGTTTTTT	CASRRGWGGTGELFF
TRBD2	TRBV7-6	NA	14	TRBJ2-7	TGTGCCAGCAGCAACGAGCGGGGAGTTAGCGAGCAGTACTTC	CASSNERGVSEQYF
TRBD1	TRBV2	many	14	TRBJ1-2	TGTGCCAGCAGGGAAAAGACAGGGAACTATGGCTACACCTTC	CASREKTGNYGYTF
TRBD1	TRBV19	NA	16	TRBJ1-1	TGTGCCAGTAGTATCGGGGGAGACAGGGCGAACACTGAAGCTTTCTTT	CASSIGGDRANTEAFF
NA	TRBV20-1	few	15	TRBJ1-1	TGCAGTGCGCCTCCTACCGGGATGATGAACACTGAAGCTTTCTTT	CSAPPTGMMNTEAFF
NA	TRBV14	NA	17	TRBJ1-3	TGTGCCAGCAGCCCCCGCGGACAGAGTTTCTCTGGAAACACCATATATTTT	CASSPRGQSFSGNTIYF
NA	TRBV19	few	12	TRBJ1-5	TGTGCCAGTACGGATTACAATCAGCCCCAGCATTTT	CASTDYNQPQHF
TRBD2	TRBV7-2	many	20	TRBJ2-5	TGTGCCAGCAGCCCCTCCGGCGGGAGGGGGCCGGACCAGCTCCAAGAGACCCAGTACTTC	CASSPSGGRGPDQLQETQYF
NA	TRBV20-1	NA	13	TRBJ1-1	TGCAGTGCCGGACCCCCCCTTCGGACTGAAGCTTTCTTT	CSAGPPLRTEAFF
NA	TRBV20-1	NA	12	TRBJ1-2	TGCAGTGCCCAGCCACGGATCCATGGCTACACCTTC	CSAQPRIHGYTF
TRBD1	TRBV12-3/TRBV12-4	many	13	TRBJ2-7	TGTGCCAGCAGCTTAGGGACAGGGAAATTGCAGTACTTC	CASSLGTGKLQYF
NA	TRBV18	NA	13	TRBJ1-2	TGTGCCAGCTCACCTTCCGGGACGTATGGCTACACCTTC	CASSPSGTYGYTF
NA	TRBV7-3	few	15	TRBJ2-5	TGTGCCAGCAGCTTACAACCCAGTATCCAAGAGACCCAGTACTTC	CASSLQPSIQETQYF